The source of this T cell receptor (beta chain) is a study of blood T cell repertoires in COVID-19 (dated by TCRdb to the early 2020s). About the study as a whole: Collaborator samples came from the United States, Italy and Spain and covered acute and convalescent phases of COVID-19. A de-identified subject ID, COVID-19 status, age in years and sex were almost always included in the sample metadata. Subjects who had been exposed to COVID-19, were actively infected with it, or had recovered from it provided the deeply sampled blood TCRbeta repertoires that made up the dataset. Samples were obtained from the ongoing ImmuneRACE study (first 160 participants) and from about 1,300 subjects provided by 6 global collaborators. Where available, HLA class I and class II types were obtained from metadata supplied by the sample provider rather than from assay-based typing. The repertoires were made available in a free public database intended to serve as a resource for research on the immune response to SARS-CoV-2. The prospective study material was composed of cDNA or gDNA derived from T cells, B-cell-depleted T cells, or PBMCs. The paper's findings and limits, for the study overall: The amount of clinical and demographic metadata varied by source and participant and was provided uncurated.

The CDR3 runs 16 residues from the cysteine to the phenylalanine. Only CDR3 DNA remains: 48 bases, in frame from the first base. Deletion took 4 bases off V and 0 bases off J, with a span of 15 bases between the germline ends. Reading the germline V gene (reference sequence) gives CDR1 SGHKS and CDR2 YYEKEE. Notes on this clone: The antigen it recognizes is unknown. No per-base quality is available; no much larger clone lies one base away.

Each collaborating institution followed its own protocols to collect whole blood in K2EDTA tubes. For TCRbeta analysis, collaborators shipped samples in one of three forms: frozen whole blood, isolated PBMCs, or DNA extracted from either of those sample types. TCRbeta CDR3 regions were amplified from genomic DNA by means of the immunoSEQ Assay, a bias-controlled multiplex PCR. As for the original processing: The number of nucleated cells in each sample was estimated by amplification of reference gene primers within the assay. To quantify the absolute abundance of each unique TCRbeta CDR3 rearrangement, sequence reads were collapsed and filtered. Productive Simpson clonality was computed per sample as the square root of Simpson's diversity index over productive rearrangements. TCRdb carries this immuneACCESS record with in-frame sequences only. Its versions omit some clonotypes, under half of them owing to an unresolved V gene in the studies checked, with the rest unexplained. V, J and clone size are those of that table, while D and trimming were read from the DNA. This sample holds approximately 150,000 clones; more than 70% were observed only once. Approximately 1.5% of the sample comes from the top ten.

Sequencing used peripheral blood. The V and J segments used are TRBV5-5 and TRBJ2-3, and possibly TRBD2, on 6 matching bases. The origin of this receptor is a man in his 60s with acute or convalescent COVID-19. The CDR3 region has the sequence CASSPPGSGSTDTQYF. The DNA sequence is as follows: TGTGCCAGCAGCCCCCCGGGTAGCGGAAGCACAGATACGCAGTATTTT.